The clone carrying this TCR beta chain has a count of ten or more. Its antigen is unidentified. The read ends 3 residues shy of where the CDR3 ends; the end is completed using the germline J gene. The sample originates from a study of T cell clonality in common variable immunodeficiency. The table came from immunoSEQ multiplex PCR; TCRdb's copy has only in-frame clones and leaves some out. Singletons are absent from the sample, which has tens of thousands of clones. Per the germline V gene, CDR1 is DFQATT and CDR2 is SNEGSKA (reference sequence). Trimming took off 7 bases at V and 0 bases at J, with 24 bases between the two ends. The CDR3 has 17 residues. Study results and limitations: Fewer TCRbeta clones were shared among CVID subjects than controls. Reportedly, TCR beta sequences from common variable immunodeficiency showed fewer deletions and N-nucleotide insertions. Compared with healthy controls, CVID subjects showed increased TCRbeta clonality, mostly in about a third.

Patients and controls were mostly of Caucasian heritage. The V gene is TRBV20-1, the J gene TRBJ1-2; weak D call: TRBD1 (6 bases). What was sequenced was peripheral blood mononuclear cells. The receptor was isolated from a person aged 18 to 69 in good health. The DNA read from the CDR3 is TGCAGTGAGCCTAGCCGGGACACTAACGGGGCTAACTATGGC. The encoded protein is CSEPSRDTNGANYG. The CDR3 as a whole reads CSEPSRDTNGANYGYTF.